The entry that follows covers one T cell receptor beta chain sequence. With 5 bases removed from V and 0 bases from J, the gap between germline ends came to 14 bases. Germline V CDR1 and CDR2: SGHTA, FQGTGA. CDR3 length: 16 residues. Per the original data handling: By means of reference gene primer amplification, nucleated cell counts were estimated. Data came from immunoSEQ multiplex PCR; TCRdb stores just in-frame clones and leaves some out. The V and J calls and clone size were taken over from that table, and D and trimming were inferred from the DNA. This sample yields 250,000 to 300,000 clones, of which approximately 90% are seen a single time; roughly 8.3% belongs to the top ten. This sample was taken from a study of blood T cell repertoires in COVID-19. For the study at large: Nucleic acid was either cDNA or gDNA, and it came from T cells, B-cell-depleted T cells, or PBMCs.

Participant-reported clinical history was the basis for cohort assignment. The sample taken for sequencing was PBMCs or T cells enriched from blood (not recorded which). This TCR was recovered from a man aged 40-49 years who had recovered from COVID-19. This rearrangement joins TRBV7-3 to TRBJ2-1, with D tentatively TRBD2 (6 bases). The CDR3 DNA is TGTGCCAGCAGCCCAACGGGAGAGGGCTCCTACAATGAGCAGTTCTTC. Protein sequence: CASSPTGEGSYNEQFF.